The 26 T cell receptor delta chains given below trace back to one sample, sequenced in a study of gamma-delta chains in newborns, infants, children. TCRdb fed the reads to CATT. The sample has some 11,000 delta-chain clones, around 3.5% seen once. The sequenced material came from blood. Receptors were obtained from a child who was a newborn, infant or young child, either healthy, febrile or measles-vaccinated (not recorded which).

This clone was detected only a few times. V and J are TRDV1 and TRDJ1; D remains unclear. V was shortened by 4 bases and J by 2 bases, with 8 bases between the two germline ends. The CDR3 spans 13 residues. CDR1 and CDR2 from the germline V gene are TSWWSYY and QGS. The CDR3 is CALGGRPTDKLIF. CDR3 sequence (DNA): TGTGCTCTTGGGGGACGACCAACCGATAAACTCATCTTT.

The V gene is TRDV1, the J gene TRDJ1, with D hard to call. This CDR3 has 19 amino acids. Germline values: CDR1 TSWWSYY, CDR2 QGS. Trimming took off 2 bases at V and 0 bases at J, with 22 bases between the two ends. CDR3: CALGEYRGPPSLYTDKLIF. Here the CDR3 DNA reads TGTGCTCTTGGGGAATATCGGGGCCCGCCCTCACTTTACACCGATAAACTCATCTTT.

The V call is TRDV1, the J call TRDJ1; D not resolved. The CDR3 contains 13 residues. Trimming removed 4 bases at V and 2 bases at J, with 8 bases between. In germline, CDR1 is TSWWSYY, CDR2 QGS. CDR3 in DNA: TGTGCTCTTGGGGGGGCTTTTACCGATAAACTCATCTTT. This encodes CALGGAFTDKLIF.

This clone is medium-sized. The V and J genes are TRDV1 and TRDJ1; D may be TRDD3 (5 bases). The CDR3 is 15 amino acids. Germline assignment: CDR1 TSWWSYY and CDR2 QGS. The V end lost 0 bases, the J end lost 0 bases, and 8 bases lay between the germline ends. The CDR3 sequence is CALGELRGYTDKLIF. For the CDR3, the DNA is TGTGCTCTTGGGGAACTCAGGGGGTACACCGATAAACTCATCTTT.

Sample share makes this clone medium-sized. In the same sample, other DNA sequences code for this CDR3. This chain uses TRDV2 with TRDJ1, with 12 bases identical to TRDD3. The CDR3 runs 17 residues. Germline CDR1 is GEAIGNYY and CDR2 is EKD. The V and J ends lost 4 bases and 0 bases, in that order; junction bases with no gene match: 8. CDR3 sequence: CACDPVLGDTNTDKLIF. Here the CDR3 DNA reads TGTGCCTGTGATCCTGTGCTGGGGGATACGAACACCGATAAACTCATCTTT.

This clone has a handful of counts. Within the sample, other DNA sequences also encode this same CDR3. V and J are TRDV1 and TRDJ2, with 8 bases identical to TRDD3. The CDR3 contains 20 residues. Trimming cost V 3 bases and J 6 bases; bases outside gene matches: 21. CDR1 and CDR2 from the germline V gene are TSWWSYY and QGS. The CDR3 DNA follows: TGTGCTCTTGGGGAGGACCTACCATACTGGGGGGACCCGGAGTCAGCACAACTCTTCTTT. Protein product: CALGEDLPYWGDPESAQLFF.

This clone has more than one count but fewer than ten. Being one base from a much bigger clone, this may be a read error. V gene TRDV2 combines with J gene TRDJ1; 7 nucleotides agree with TRDD3. CDR1 and CDR2 from the germline V gene are GEAIGNYY and EKD. CDR3 length equals 13 residues. The CDR3 DNA follows: TGTGCCCGTGACACCTGGGGGACCGATAAACTCATCTTT. This translates into CARDTWGTDKLIF.

V usage is TRDV1 and J usage is TRDJ1; tentative D call: TRDD3 (6 bases). Deletions cut 2 bases from V and 11 bases from J, with 24 bases between. This CDR3 contains 16 residues. From germline, CDR1 is TSWWSYY and CDR2 QGS. The CDR3 sequence: CALGENPSFLGTGLIF. The CDR3 DNA follows: TGTGCTCTTGGGGAAAATCCTTCATTTCTGGGGACCGGGCTCATCTTT.

The chain couples TRDV1 to TRDJ1, with TRDD3 matching 7 bases. Trimming removed 3 bases from V and 0 bases from J; junction bases left unmatched: 13. The CDR3 has 18 amino acids. Germline CDR1 is TSWWSYY and CDR2 is QGS. The chain's CDR3 is CALGDPRGGKGYTDKLIF. CDR3 bases: TGTGCTCTTGGGGACCCGCGTGGGGGAAAGGGGTACACCGATAAACTCATCTTT.

The rearrangement links TRDV1 to TRDJ1; D not certain. V lost 1 base and J lost 2, with 14 bases in between. The CDR3 consists of 16 residues. Germline V gene lookup returns CDR1 TSWWSYY and CDR2 QGS. In DNA form, the CDR3 reads TGTGCTCTTGGGGAACGCACATACTACCCTACCGATAAACTCATCTTT. Protein: CALGERTYYPTDKLIF.

This clone was recorded a few times. This clone may be a read error of a much larger clone one base away. The rearrangement joins TRDV1 to TRDJ2, with TRDD3 matching 8 bases. The V gene's germline CDR1 is TSWWSYY and CDR2 QGS. Unmatched junction bases numbered 31, after V lost 1 base and J lost 6 bases. The CDR3 totals 24 residues. The CDR3 DNA sequence: TGTGCTCTTGGGGAACGGGCACGGACGCCCTCCTCGGGGTGGGGGATCCCTTGGGCAGCACAACTCTTCTTT. This translates into CALGERARTPSSGWGIPWAAQLFF.

This clone was picked up a small number of times. At residue 4, the translated DNA and the protein in TCRdb do not agree; the protein given here is derived from the DNA. The genes are TRDV2 and TRDJ3; 8 bases fit TRDD3. Germline assignment: CDR1 GEAIGNYY and CDR2 EKD. The junction had 9 bases not matched to a gene; V was cut back by 5 bases and J by 1 base. The CDR3 is made up of 18 amino acids. CDR3 residues: CACGVLGEPSWDTRQMFF. CDR3 nucleotides: TGTGCCTGTGGCGTTCTGGGGGAGCCTTCCTGGGACACCCGACAGATGTTTTTC.

This clone was observed a handful of times. One junction end does not reproduce the germline sequence, and a read error may be involved. In the same sample, other DNA sequences code for this CDR3. This chain uses TRDV1 with TRDJ1, with 8 bases that match TRDD3. CDR1 is TSWWSYY and CDR2 is QGS in the germline V gene. The CDR3 is 18 amino acids. The chain's CDR3 is CALTFPTGGPLYTDKLIF. Written as DNA, the CDR3 is TGTGCTCTCACCTTCCCTACTGGGGGTCCATTGTACACCGATAAACTTATCTTT.

V usage is TRDV1 and J usage is TRDJ1, with 7 bases that match TRDD3. This CDR3 contains 18 residues. V dropped 0 bases and J dropped 0; count of bases not matched to a gene: 10. The germline V gene encodes CDR1 TSWWSYY and CDR2 QGS. Written as DNA, the CDR3 is TGTGCTCTTGGGGAACTCGAATCCCTGGGGGCTAACACCGATAAACTCATCTTT. It encodes CALGELESLGANTDKLIF.

This chain uses TRDV2 with TRDJ1; 10 bases are a match to TRDD3. V lost 0 bases, J lost 1 base, and 1 base stayed unmatched. This CDR3 is built from 15 residues. The germline CDR1 and CDR2 sequences are GEAIGNYY and EKD. Here the CDR3 reads CACDTVGDTTDKLIF. CDR3 nucleotides: TGTGCCTGTGACACCGTGGGGGATACCACCGATAAACTCATCTTT.

This chain links TRDV1 with TRDJ1; D might be TRDD2 (5 bases). The CDR3 covers 18 residues. Germline lookup yields CDR1 TSWWSYY and CDR2 QGS. V lost 3 bases and J lost 2, with 22 bases in between. The CDR3 region has the DNA TGTGCTCTTGGGGACGCACAAATCTTCCCCCGCGCAACCGATAAACTCATCTTT. This sequence encodes CALGDAQIFPRATDKLIF.

Points on this clone: Its ends do not fully match the called genes, so a read error is possible. This chain uses TRDV1 with TRDJ1, with 10 bases that match TRDD3. The CDR3 runs 23 residues. Germline V CDR1 and CDR2: TSWWSYY, QGS. The CDR3 loop is CALGEREPSFDWGILGYTDKLIF. CDR3 DNA: TGTGCTCTTGGTGAACGTGAGCCTTCCTTCGACTGGGGGATTCTGGGGTACACCGATAAACTCATCTTT.

The CDR3 loop reads CASPDPSGIRLYTDKLIF. CDR3 nucleotide sequence: TGTGCCTCCCCCGACCCAAGCGGGATACGCTTGTACACCGATAAACTCATCTTT. This sequence joins TRDV3 and TRDJ1; 8 nucleotides match TRDD3. CDR3 length: 18 residues. Germline loops: CDR1 TVYSNPD, CDR2 GDNSRS (reference sequence). Losses at the gene ends were 4 bases for V and 0 bases for J; bases not matched to a gene: 19.

This clone showed up just a few times. The gene calls are TRDV1 and TRDJ1; 12 bases line up with TRDD3. Unmatched junction bases numbered 10, after V lost 1 base and J lost 4 bases. The CDR3 runs to 18 residues. Germline CDR1 reads TSWWSYY; CDR2 reads QGS. The CDR3 reads CALGEQSLPWGIRDKLIF. In DNA, the CDR3 is TGTGCTCTTGGGGAACAGAGCCTTCCCTGGGGGATACGCGATAAACTCATCTTT.

On this clone: The same CDR3 is also encoded by other DNA sequences in this sample. The J gene is TRDJ1, the V gene TRDV2; possible D gene TRDD3, 5 bases. There are 16 residues in the CDR3. V lost 0 bases and J lost 0, with 13 bases in between. The germline gives CDR1 GEAIGNYY, CDR2 EKD. DNA for the CDR3: TGTGCCTGTGACACCGTTCTGGGCGGGGACACCGATAAACTCATCTTT. Translated, it gives CACDTVLGGDTDKLIF.

This clone was picked up a small number of times. This sample includes further DNA sequences coding for the same CDR3. The chain carries TRDV1 and TRDJ1; D might be TRDD3 (5 bases). The V end lost 3 bases, the J end lost 0 bases, and 23 bases lay between the germline ends. Germline CDR1 reads TSWWSYY; CDR2 reads QGS. CDR3 length: 19 amino acids. CDR3 bases: TGTGCTCTTGGGGAGCTCAAGCGAGGGGACCTATTTTACACCGATAAACTCATCTTT. Translating gives CALGELKRGDLFYTDKLIF.

By its share, this clone is medium-sized (0.01 to 0.1%). CDR3 residues: CACDTIPTTLATDKLIF. The CDR3 nucleotides are TGTGCCTGTGACACAATTCCTACGACCTTAGCTACCGATAAACTCATCTTT. The rearrangement links TRDV2 to TRDJ1, with 7 bases identical to TRDD2. V lost 1 base to trimming and J lost 2 bases; unmatched junction nucleotides: 12. This CDR3 region has 17 residues. Per the germline V gene, CDR1 is GEAIGNYY and CDR2 is EKD.

This clone is labeled as medium-sized. The V call is TRDV2, the J call TRDJ2; D gene uncertain. Germline V gene sequence: CDR1 GEAIGNYY, CDR2 EKD. The V gene lost 3 bases and the J gene lost 4 bases, with 11 bases spanning the gap. This CDR3 is built from 14 residues. CDR3 sequence (DNA): TGTGCCTGTGACCCTGTTCGTGAGACAGCACAACTCTTCTTT. It codes for CACDPVRETAQLFF.

This clone was recorded a few times. The chain joins TRDV3 to TRDJ1, with D tentatively TRDD3 (5 bases). Germline-derived CDR1 and CDR2 are TVYSNPD and GDNSRS (reference sequence). V dropped 2 bases and J dropped 1 base, with 26 bases sitting between them. This CDR3 has 18 residues. The CDR3 nucleotides read TGTGCCTTTTCATCATTCGTCTGGGTGATATTAACCACCGATAAACTCATCTTT. Protein sequence: CAFSSFVWVILTTDKLIF. Based on the CDR3 plus reference TRDV3 and TRDJ1, the full variable domain is CDKVTQSSPDQTVASGSEVVLLCTYDTVYSNPDLFWYRIRPDYSFQFVFYGDNSRSEGADFTQGRFSVKHILTQKAFHLVISPVRTEDSATYYCAFSSFVWVILTTDKLIFGKGTRVTVEP.

This clone has a handful of counts. Being one base from a much bigger clone, this may be a read error. Distinct nucleotide sequences in the sample also encode this CDR3. V and J are TRDV2 and TRDJ1; D remains ambiguous. This CDR3 is built from 14 residues. CDR1 and CDR2 (germline): GEAIGNYY, EKD. CDR3 loop: CACDTVNREVQLIF. CDR3 nucleotide sequence: TGTGCCTGCGACACCGTGAACCGTGAAGTTCAACTCATCTTT.

V gene TRDV2 combines with J gene TRDJ1; 8 nucleotides match TRDD3. The CDR3 is 20 amino acids. Germline CDR1 reads GEAIGNYY; CDR2 reads EKD. With V trimmed by 0 bases and J by 0 bases, 17 bases remained unmatched. CDR3 DNA: TGTGCCTGTGACACCGTGAAAAACCTACTGGGGGTGTCCTACACCGATAAACTCATCTTT. As protein: CACDTVKNLLGVSYTDKLIF.